These 28 T cell receptor beta chains were sequenced from one sample in a study of radiation and T cells in renal cell carcinoma. The method was immunoSEQ multiplex PCR; TCRdb's version includes in-frame clones alone and lacks a portion of them. The sample has about 130,000 clones, roughly 84% seen once. Time point specified: baseline pretreatment blood. Treatment given: 15 Gy SBRT to primary tumor, nephrectomy 4 weeks later. The material sequenced was blood, taken from a patient whose treatment included radiotherapy and nephrectomy. These receptors all come from a woman in her forties or fifties with renal cell carcinoma.

V and J are TRBV18 and TRBJ2-7; no reliable D call. Between the trimmed V and J ends, which lost 6 bases and 2 bases, there was a span of 17 bases. Germline CDR1 KGHSH, CDR2 LQKENI. This CDR3 comprises 15 residues. The CDR3 loop reads CASSSGQASTYEQYF. The CDR3 coding sequence is TGTGCCAGCTCCTCCGGGCAGGCTAGTACCTACGAGCAGTACTTC.

The chain carries TRBV2 and TRBJ1-2; TRBD1 matches at 7 bases. V lost 6 bases to trimming and J lost 4 bases; unmatched junction nucleotides: 11. The CDR3 is 15 residues long. Looked up from germline, CDR1 is SNHLY and CDR2 is FYNNEI. The CDR3 reads CASRTGRSTRYGYTF. CDR3 coding DNA: TGTGCCAGCAGGACAGGGAGGTCAACTCGCTATGGCTACACCTTC. Looking up the rest from reference TRBV2 and TRBJ1-2 gives the full variable domain: EPEVTQTPSHQVTQMGQEVILRCVPISNHLYFYWYRQILGQKVEFLVSFYNNEISEKSEIFDDQFSVERPDGSNFTLKIRSTKLEDSAMYFCASRTGRSTRYGYTFGSGTRLTVV.

This clone appeared once. The V call is TRBV6-1, the J call TRBJ2-1; D possibly uses TRBD1 or TRBD2 (6 bases each). CDR3 length equals 12 residues. CDR1 and CDR2 (germline): MNHNS, SASEGT. V was trimmed by 10 bases and J by 8 bases, leaving 15 bases between them. The CDR3 protein is CATQWGADEQFF. Here the CDR3 DNA reads TGTGCCACCCAATGGGGGGCGGATGAGCAGTTCTTC.

The genes are TRBV13 and TRBJ1-5, with TRBD1 matching 11 bases. After removal of 4 bases from V and 4 bases from J, the junction contained 6 bases not matched to a gene. Germline V lookup: CDR1 PRHDT, CDR2 FYEKMQ (reference sequence). The CDR3 covers 16 residues. The CDR3 DNA reads TGTGCCAGCAGCTCCTCCGGGACAGGGGGGAATCAGCCCCAGCATTTT. Translation: CASSSSGTGGNQPQHF.

The rearrangement uses TRBV6-1 and TRBJ2-3; 7 bases line up with TRBD1. The CDR3 runs 13 residues. CDR1 is MNHNS and CDR2 is SASEGT in the germline V gene. J gave up 4 bases and V 5 bases, and 3 bases lay outside the gene matches. CDR3 in DNA: TGTGCCAGCAGTTTCGACAGGGCAGATACGCAGTATTTT. This sequence encodes CASSFDRADTQYF.

Only one count was recorded for this clone. The chain carries TRBV4-2 and TRBJ2-3, with D uncertain. Trimming removed 1 base at V and 0 bases at J, with 8 bases between. Per the germline V gene, CDR1 is LGHNA and CDR2 is YNFKEQ. The CDR3 has 15 residues. CDR3 nucleotide sequence: TGTGCCAGCAGCCAAGGACTGCGGAGCACAGATACGCAGTATTTT. Its translation: CASSQGLRSTDTQYF.

The chain uses TRBV7-8 and TRBJ2-5, with a possible D match to TRBD2 (6 bases). V dropped 1 base and J dropped 5 bases, with 14 bases sitting between them. Germline values: CDR1 SGHVS, CDR2 FQNEAQ. CDR3 size: 15 residues. CDR3 residues: CASSLETLRGETQYF. Here the CDR3 DNA reads TGTGCCAGCAGCTTAGAAACCCTACGGGGGGAGACCCAGTACTTC.

The rearrangement links TRBV18 to TRBJ1-3, with unresolved D. Germline V gene data show CDR1 as KGHSH and CDR2 as LQKENI. CDR3 length: 15 amino acids. Trimming stripped 3 bases from V and 1 base from J, with 10 bases between. CDR3 protein: CASSPWELSGNTIYF. DNA of the CDR3: TGTGCCAGCTCACCGTGGGAATTGTCTGGAAACACCATATATTTT.

The gene calls are TRBV7-3 and TRBJ1-1; TRBD1 aligns across 8 bases. This CDR3 spans 15 amino acids. CDR1 and CDR2 from the germline V gene are SGHTA and FQGTGA. The V and J ends lost 4 bases and 5 bases, in that order; junction bases with no gene match: 9. In DNA, the CDR3 is TGTGCCAGCAGCTCCGGACAGGGAGTGACTACTGAAGCTTTCTTT. Translating it yields CASSSGQGVTTEAFF. The full variable domain, its missing parts supplied by reference TRBV7-3 and TRBJ1-1, is GAGVSQTPSNKVTEKGKYVELRCDPISGHTALYWYRQSLGQGPEFLIYFQGTGAADDSGLPNDRFFAVRPEGSVSTLKIQRTERGDSAVYLCASSSGQGVTTEAFFGQGTRLTVV.

The V and J genes are TRBV25-1 and TRBJ1-2; D is unresolved. From germline, CDR1 is MGHDK and CDR2 SYGVNS. Between the trimmed V and J ends, which lost 4 bases and 7 bases, there was a span of 7 bases. This CDR3 has 11 residues. CDR3 protein: CASSGGTGYTF. The DNA for the CDR3 is TGTGCCAGCAGTGGGGGTACTGGCTACACCTTC.

This clone has just a few counts. The chain joins TRBV9 to TRBJ1-3; D uncertain. Trimming cost V 3 bases and J 1 base, with 11 bases left between them. The CDR3 consists of 15 residues. The germline V gene has CDR1 SGDLS and CDR2 YYNGEE. CDR3 sequence reads: CASSAVGLSGNTIYF. The CDR3 DNA reads as TGTGCCAGCAGCGCCGTCGGGTTATCTGGAAACACCATATATTTT.

The chain has TRBV30 and TRBJ1-5; 9 bases fit TRBD1. Trimming at V came to 4 bases and at J to 7 bases, leaving 11 bases not matched to a gene. Germline V gene data show CDR1 as GTSNPN and CDR2 as SVGIG (reference sequence). The CDR3 sequence is 15 residues long. Written as DNA, the CDR3 is TGTGCCTGGAAAGAACCGGGACAGGGATGGCAGCCCCAGCATTTT. Amino acid sequence: CAWKEPGQGWQPQHF.

The chain links TRBV29-1 to TRBJ2-3; D possibly corresponds to TRBD2 (6 bases). V lost 5 bases and J lost 6, with 15 bases in between. Germline values: CDR1 SQVTM, CDR2 ANQGSEA. CDR3 length: 13 residues. CDR3 in amino acids: CSVNSVGGDTQYF. DNA for the CDR3: TGCAGCGTTAATAGCGTTGGGGGGGATACGCAGTATTTT.

The chain is built from TRBV29-1 and TRBJ2-7; 9 nucleotides match TRBD1. The CDR3 sequence is 13 residues long. Germline CDR1 is SQVTM and CDR2 is ANQGSEA. Germline trimming cut 7 bases from V and 6 bases from J; bases unmatched to any gene: 10. The chain's CDR3 is CSAGTGSIFEQYF. The CDR3 DNA reads as TGCAGCGCCGGGACAGGGAGTATTTTCGAGCAGTACTTC.

This clone was seen a few times. The sample carries other DNA sequences with the same CDR3. V gene TRBV20-1 combines with J gene TRBJ2-5; no firm D call. The CDR3 has 11 residues. CDR1 and CDR2 (germline): DFQATT, SNEGSKA (reference sequence). The germline V and J ends were trimmed by 3 bases and 5 bases, with 7 bases remaining between them. CDR3 region: CSASGAETQYF. CDR3 in DNA: TGCAGTGCTAGTGGAGCGGAGACCCAGTACTTC.

The chain combines TRBV9 with TRBJ2-2, with unresolved D. CDR3 size: 15 residues. Germline assignment: CDR1 SGDLS and CDR2 YYNGEE. Trimming left V 4 bases short and J 1 base short, with 11 bases between. This CDR3 reads CASSPQRGNTGELFF. CDR3 sequence (DNA): TGTGCCAGCAGCCCCCAGAGAGGGAACACCGGGGAGCTGTTTTTT.

A word on this clone: At the DNA level, this CDR3 is encoded by other sequences in the same sample as well. The J gene is TRBJ1-6, the V gene TRBV19; 7 nucleotides line up with TRBD1. V was clipped by 1 base and J by 0 bases; unmatched bases: 3. The germline V gene encodes CDR1 LNHDA and CDR2 SQIVND (reference sequence). The CDR3 totals 17 residues. In nucleotides, the CDR3 is TGTGCCAGTAGTATAGGACAGGGCAGCTCCTATAATTCACCCCTCCACTTT. Its translation is CASSIGQGSSYNSPLHF.

V is TRBV7-9 and J is TRBJ1-2; D ambiguous. V shed 3 bases and J shed 8 bases, with 10 bases lying between them. This CDR3 has 12 amino acids. Germline-derived CDR1 and CDR2 are SEHNR and FQNEAQ (reference sequence). CDR3 coding DNA: TGTGCCAGCAGCTTGATGGGATTAGGCTACACCTTC. It encodes CASSLMGLGYTF.

V gene TRBV6-5 combines with J gene TRBJ2-1; no clear D gene. Germline V lookup: CDR1 MNHEY, CDR2 SVGAGI. The germline V and J ends were trimmed by 8 bases and 8 bases, with 13 bases remaining between them. The CDR3 has 12 residues. CDR3 in DNA: TGTGCCAGCTCCAGGTACACCGATGAGCAGTTCTTC. Translating gives CASSRYTDEQFF.

The chain employs TRBV7-9 and TRBJ1-2, with 9 bases matching TRBD1. The CDR3 has 15 residues. V lost 0 bases, J lost 6 bases, and 5 bases stayed unmatched. Germline V gene data show CDR1 as SEHNR and CDR2 as FQNEAQ (reference sequence). The CDR3 region is CASSLAGQGLNGYTF. In DNA form, the CDR3 reads TGTGCCAGCAGCTTAGCGGGACAGGGTCTGAATGGCTACACCTTC.

This sequence joins TRBV10-1 and TRBJ2-3, with a possible D match to TRBD2 (5 bases). The CDR3 extends over 12 amino acids. CDR1 and CDR2 (germline): WNHNN, SYGVQD (reference sequence). Trimming pared 4 bases from V and 5 bases from J, leaving 7 bases between. The CDR3 coding sequence is TGCGCCAGCAGTGGGACTGAAGATACGCAGTATTTT. Translated, it gives CASSGTEDTQYF.

J is TRBJ2-7 and V is TRBV6-1; TRBD1 matches at 7 bases. There are 14 residues in the CDR3. Per the germline V gene, CDR1 is MNHNS and CDR2 is SASEGT. Germline trimming cut 3 bases from V and 4 bases from J; bases unmatched to any gene: 6. Here the CDR3 DNA reads TGTGCCAGCAGTGATGCGGACAGGAGATACGAGCAGTACTTC. This gives the protein CASSDADRRYEQYF.

This clone was counted once. This sequence joins TRBV5-4 and TRBJ1-2; 7 bases match TRBD1. Unmatched junction bases numbered 8, after V lost 4 bases and J lost 5 bases. CDR3 length: 14 residues. The germline CDR1 and CDR2 sequences are SGHNT and YYREEE (reference sequence). CDR3 amino acids: CASSPTGNKYGYTF. The CDR3 region has the DNA TGTGCCAGCAGCCCGACAGGGAATAAGTATGGCTACACCTTC.

V is TRBV18 and J is TRBJ2-3, with D unresolved. The CDR3 contains 16 residues. With 3 bases removed from V and 5 bases from J, the gap between germline ends came to 18 bases. Looked up from germline, CDR1 is KGHSH and CDR2 is LQKENI. CDR3 DNA: TGTGCCAGCTCACCTAAAACCGTGGGTTCCAAAGATACGCAGTATTTT. As protein: CASSPKTVGSKDTQYF.

The chain uses TRBV7-6 and TRBJ2-5; perhaps TRBD2 as D (5 bases). This CDR3 has 15 amino acids. Germline CDR1 reads SGHVS; CDR2 reads FNYEAQ. V lost 1 base and J 5 bases, leaving 14 bases between the germline ends. The CDR3 DNA reads TGTGCCAGCAGCTTAGTGGGAGCGGTGTGGGAGACCCAGTACTTC. This sequence encodes CASSLVGAVWETQYF.

This clone was observed a few times. The chain has TRBV7-2 and TRBJ1-1, with TRBD1 matching 8 bases. The V and J ends lost 4 bases and 10 bases, in that order; junction bases with no gene match: 8. Germline assignment: CDR1 SGHTA and CDR2 FQGNSA. This CDR3 comprises 13 residues. CDR3 protein: CASSSLWTGRAFF. CDR3 DNA sequence: TGTGCCAGCAGCTCCCTTTGGACAGGGAGAGCTTTCTTT.

The J gene is TRBJ2-5, the V gene TRBV13; D tentatively reads TRBD1 or TRBD2 (6 bases each). Germline CDR1 reads PRHDT; CDR2 reads FYEKMQ (reference sequence). Trimming left V 8 bases short and J 5 bases short, with 15 bases between. The CDR3 is 13 amino acids. CDR3 DNA sequence: TGTGCCAGCGCCATGGGGGGCCGGGAGACCCAGTACTTC. Protein product: CASAMGGRETQYF.

V usage is TRBV7-2 and J usage is TRBJ1-5; TRBD1 is a possible D gene (6 bases). CDR3 length equals 16 residues. In germline, CDR1 is SGHTA, CDR2 FQGNSA. Trimming pared 5 bases from V and 2 bases from J, leaving 16 bases between. CDR3 residues: CASSPPGVPGNQPQHF. The DNA for the CDR3 is TGTGCCAGCAGCCCACCAGGGGTTCCTGGCAATCAGCCCCAGCATTTT.